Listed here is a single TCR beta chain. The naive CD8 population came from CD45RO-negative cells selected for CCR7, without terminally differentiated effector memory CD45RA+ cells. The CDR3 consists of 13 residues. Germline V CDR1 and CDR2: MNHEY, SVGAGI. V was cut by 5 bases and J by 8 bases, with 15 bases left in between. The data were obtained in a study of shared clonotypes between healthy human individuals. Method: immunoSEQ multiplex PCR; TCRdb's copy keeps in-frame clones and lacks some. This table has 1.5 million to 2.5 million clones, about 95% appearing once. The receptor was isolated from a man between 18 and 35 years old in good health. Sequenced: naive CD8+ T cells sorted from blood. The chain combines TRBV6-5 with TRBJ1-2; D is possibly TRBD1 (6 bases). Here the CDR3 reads CASSPIRQAGYTF. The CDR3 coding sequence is TGTGCCAGCAGTCCAATAAGACAGGCGGGCTACACCTTC.